This entry lists 3 T cell receptor beta chains sequenced from one sample in a study of T cells in Graves' hyperthyroidism and ophthalmopathy. It was RNA transcripts that yielded the amplified TCR beta CDR3 regions. Carried out on the TCR CDR3, a first-round RT-PCR used the HTBI primer set. MiXCR was run by TCRdb on the multiplex PCR reads, yielding one entry per CDR3 protein. Seen here are about 640,000 distinct CDR3 sequences, less than 25% observed once, and the top ten hold under 35%. Sequenced sample: blood. Source of these receptors: a man aged 25-45 years with Graves' ophthalmopathy.

This chain connects TRBV20-1 to TRBJ2-5, with 9 bases identical to TRBD1. CDR3 size: 14 residues. Germline CDR1 is DFQATT and CDR2 is SNEGSKA (reference sequence). V shed 4 bases and J 5 bases; nucleotides not matched to a gene: 8. CDR3 nucleotide sequence: TGCAGTGCTACCGCCACAGGGGGCGGGGAGACCCAGTACTTC. The encoded protein is CSATATGGGETQYF.

The rearrangement links TRBV18 to TRBJ2-1, with 7 bases lining up with TRBD2. V dropped 2 bases and J dropped 8; count of bases not matched to a gene: 15. This CDR3 comprises 17 residues. The V gene's germline CDR1 is KGHSH and CDR2 LQKENI. CDR3 sequence: CASSPGEAGTSHDEQFF. CDR3 sequence (DNA): TGTGCCAGCTCACCAGGGGAAGCGGGAACTTCTCACGATGAGCAGTTCTTC.

This clonotype was seen only a few times. The chain links TRBV4-3 to TRBJ1-3, with TRBD1 matching over 7 bases. Germline V gene data show CDR1 as LGHNA and CDR2 as YSLEER. The CDR3 runs 14 residues. With V trimmed by 1 base and J by 6 bases, 3 bases remained unmatched. In DNA, the CDR3 is TGCGCCAGCAGCCAAGGGGACAGCCAAAACACCATATATTTT. It is translated as CASSQGDSQNTIYF.